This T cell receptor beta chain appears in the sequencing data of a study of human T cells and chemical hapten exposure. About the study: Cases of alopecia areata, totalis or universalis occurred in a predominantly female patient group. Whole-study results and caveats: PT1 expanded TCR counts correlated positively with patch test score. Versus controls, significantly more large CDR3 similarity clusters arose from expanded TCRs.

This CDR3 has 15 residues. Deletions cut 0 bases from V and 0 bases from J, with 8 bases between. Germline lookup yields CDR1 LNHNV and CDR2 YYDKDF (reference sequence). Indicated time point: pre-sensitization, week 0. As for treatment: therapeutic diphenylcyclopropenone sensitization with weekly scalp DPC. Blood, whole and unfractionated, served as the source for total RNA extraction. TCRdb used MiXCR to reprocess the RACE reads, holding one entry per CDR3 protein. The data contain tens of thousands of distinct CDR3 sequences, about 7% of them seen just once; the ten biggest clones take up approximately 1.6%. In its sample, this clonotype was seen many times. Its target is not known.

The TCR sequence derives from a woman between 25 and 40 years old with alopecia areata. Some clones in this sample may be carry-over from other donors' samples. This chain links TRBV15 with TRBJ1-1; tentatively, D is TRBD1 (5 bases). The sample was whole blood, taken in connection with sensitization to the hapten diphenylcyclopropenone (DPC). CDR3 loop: CATSREQAMNTEAFF. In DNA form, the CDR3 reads TGTGCCACCAGCAGAGAACAGGCGATGAACACTGAAGCTTTCTTT.